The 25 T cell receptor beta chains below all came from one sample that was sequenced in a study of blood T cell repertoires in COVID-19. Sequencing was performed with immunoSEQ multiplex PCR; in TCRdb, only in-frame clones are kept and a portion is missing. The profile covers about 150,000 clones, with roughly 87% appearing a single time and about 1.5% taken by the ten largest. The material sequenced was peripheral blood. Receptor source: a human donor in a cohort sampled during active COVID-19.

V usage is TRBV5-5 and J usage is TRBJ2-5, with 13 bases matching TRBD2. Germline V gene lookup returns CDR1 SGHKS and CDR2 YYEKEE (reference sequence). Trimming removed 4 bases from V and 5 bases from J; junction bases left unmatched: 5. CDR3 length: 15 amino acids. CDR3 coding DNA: TGTGCCAGCAGCGTGGGACTAGCGGGGCGGGAGACCCAGTACTTC. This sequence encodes CASSVGLAGRETQYF.

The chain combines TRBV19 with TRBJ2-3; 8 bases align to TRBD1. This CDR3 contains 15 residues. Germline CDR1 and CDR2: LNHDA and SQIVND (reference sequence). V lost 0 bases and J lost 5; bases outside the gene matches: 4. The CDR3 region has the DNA TGTGCCAGTAGTATAGAGACAGGGGCGGGAGATACGCAGTATTTT. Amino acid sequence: CASSIETGAGDTQYF.

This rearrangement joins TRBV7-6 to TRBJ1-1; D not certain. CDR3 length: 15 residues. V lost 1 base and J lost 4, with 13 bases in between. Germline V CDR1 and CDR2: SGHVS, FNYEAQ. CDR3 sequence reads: CASSLVRALGTEAFF. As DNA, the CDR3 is TGTGCCAGCAGCTTAGTGAGGGCTTTAGGCACTGAAGCTTTCTTT.

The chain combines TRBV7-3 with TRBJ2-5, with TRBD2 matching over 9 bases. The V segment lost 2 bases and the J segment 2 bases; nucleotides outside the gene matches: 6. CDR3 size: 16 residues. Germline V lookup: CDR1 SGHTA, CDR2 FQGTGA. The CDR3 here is CASSLEVAGEQETQYF. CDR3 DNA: TGTGCCAGCAGCTTAGAGGTAGCGGGGGAACAAGAGACCCAGTACTTC.

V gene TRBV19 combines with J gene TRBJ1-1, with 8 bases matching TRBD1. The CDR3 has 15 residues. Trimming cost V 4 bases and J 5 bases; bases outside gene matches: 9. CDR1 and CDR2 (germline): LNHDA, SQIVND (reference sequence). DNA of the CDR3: TGTGCCAGTAGTAAATCCTACAGGGGGTGGACTGAAGCTTTCTTT. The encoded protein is CASSKSYRGWTEAFF.

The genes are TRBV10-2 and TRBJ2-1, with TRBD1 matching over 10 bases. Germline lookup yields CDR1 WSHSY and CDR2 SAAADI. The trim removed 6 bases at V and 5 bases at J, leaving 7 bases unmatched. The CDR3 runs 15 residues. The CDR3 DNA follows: TGCGCCAGCAGCGCGGGACAGGGGATCGACAATGAGCAGTTCTTC. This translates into CASSAGQGIDNEQFF.

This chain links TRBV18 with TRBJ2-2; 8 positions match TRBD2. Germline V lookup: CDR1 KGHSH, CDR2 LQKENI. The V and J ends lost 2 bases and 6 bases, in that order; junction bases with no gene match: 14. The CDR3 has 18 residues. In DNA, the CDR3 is TGTGCCAGCTCACCAACCCTAGCGGGTCTGAAGAGCGCCGGGGAGCTGTTTTTT. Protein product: CASSPTLAGLKSAGELFF.

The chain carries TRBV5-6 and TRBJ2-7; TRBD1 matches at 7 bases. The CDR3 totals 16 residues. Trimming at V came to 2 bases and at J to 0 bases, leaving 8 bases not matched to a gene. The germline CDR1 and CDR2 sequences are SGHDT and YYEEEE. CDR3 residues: CASSFFGTALSYEQYF. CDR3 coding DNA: TGTGCCAGCAGCTTTTTCGGGACAGCTCTCTCCTACGAGCAGTACTTC.

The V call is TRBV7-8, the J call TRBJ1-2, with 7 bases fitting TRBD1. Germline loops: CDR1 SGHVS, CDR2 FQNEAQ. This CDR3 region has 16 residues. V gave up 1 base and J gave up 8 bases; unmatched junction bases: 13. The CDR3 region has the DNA TGTGCCAGCAGCTTAGATTCCGGGACAGACGTATGGGGCTACACCTTC. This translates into CASSLDSGTDVWGYTF.

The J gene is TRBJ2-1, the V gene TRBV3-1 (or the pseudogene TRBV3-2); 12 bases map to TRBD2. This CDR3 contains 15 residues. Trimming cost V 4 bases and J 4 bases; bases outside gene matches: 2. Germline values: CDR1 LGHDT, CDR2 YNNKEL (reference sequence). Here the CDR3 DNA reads TGTGCCAGCAGCCCTAGCGGGGGGGTATACAATGAGCAGTTCTTC. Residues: CASSPSGGVYNEQFF.

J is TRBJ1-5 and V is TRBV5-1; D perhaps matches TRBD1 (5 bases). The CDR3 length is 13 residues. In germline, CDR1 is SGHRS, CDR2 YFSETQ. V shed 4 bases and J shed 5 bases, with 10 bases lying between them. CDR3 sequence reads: CASSQGVDQPQHF. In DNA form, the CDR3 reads TGCGCCAGCAGCCAGGGTGTCGATCAGCCCCAGCATTTT.

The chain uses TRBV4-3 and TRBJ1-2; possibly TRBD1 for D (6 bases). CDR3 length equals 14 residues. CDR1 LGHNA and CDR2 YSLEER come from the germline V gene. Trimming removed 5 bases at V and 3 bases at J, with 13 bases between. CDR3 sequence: CASSEQGGDYGYTF. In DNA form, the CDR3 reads TGCGCCAGCAGCGAACAGGGTGGGGACTATGGCTACACCTTC.

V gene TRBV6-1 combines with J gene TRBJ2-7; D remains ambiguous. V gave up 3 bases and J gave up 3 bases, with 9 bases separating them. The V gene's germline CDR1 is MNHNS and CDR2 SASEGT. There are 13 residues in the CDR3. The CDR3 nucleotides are TGTGCCAGCAGTGATAGAACTTTCTACGAGCAGTACTTC. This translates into CASSDRTFYEQYF.

CDR3 residues: CASSLAGQGEKLFF. The CDR3 region has the DNA TGCGCCAGCAGCTTGGCCGGACAGGGCGAAAAACTGTTTTTT. The V and J genes are TRBV5-1 and TRBJ1-4; 8 bases line up with TRBD1. The length of the CDR3 is 14 residues. CDR1 is SGHRS and CDR2 is YFSETQ in the germline V gene. With 0 bases clipped from V and 8 bases from J, the junction kept 3 bases outside the gene matches. Filled out from reference TRBV5-1 and TRBJ1-4, the complete variable domain reads KAGVTQTPRYLIKTRGQQVTLSCSPISGHRSVSWYQQTPGQGLQFLFEYFSETQRNKGNFPGRFSGRQFSNSRSEMNVSTLELGDSALYLCASSLAGQGEKLFFGSGTQLSVL.

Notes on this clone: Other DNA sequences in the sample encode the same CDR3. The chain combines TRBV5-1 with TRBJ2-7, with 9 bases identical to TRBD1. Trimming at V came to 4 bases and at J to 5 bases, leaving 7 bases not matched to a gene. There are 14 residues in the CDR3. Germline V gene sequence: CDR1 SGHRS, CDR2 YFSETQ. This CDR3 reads CASSTYRGRHEQYF. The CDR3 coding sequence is TGCGCCAGCAGCACGTACAGGGGGCGCCACGAGCAGTACTTC.

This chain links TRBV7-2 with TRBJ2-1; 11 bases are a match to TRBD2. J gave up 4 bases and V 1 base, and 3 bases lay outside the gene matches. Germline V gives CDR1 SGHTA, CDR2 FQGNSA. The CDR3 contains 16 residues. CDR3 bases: TGTGCCAGCAGCTTAGGGACTAGCGGGCGGTACAATGAGCAGTTCTTC. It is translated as CASSLGTSGRYNEQFF.

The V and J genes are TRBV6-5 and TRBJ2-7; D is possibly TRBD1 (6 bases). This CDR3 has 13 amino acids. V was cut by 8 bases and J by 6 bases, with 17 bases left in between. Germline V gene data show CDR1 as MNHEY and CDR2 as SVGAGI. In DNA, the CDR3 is TGTGCCAGCGAAGGGGACACCTCCGCCGAGCAGTACTTC. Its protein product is CASEGDTSAEQYF.

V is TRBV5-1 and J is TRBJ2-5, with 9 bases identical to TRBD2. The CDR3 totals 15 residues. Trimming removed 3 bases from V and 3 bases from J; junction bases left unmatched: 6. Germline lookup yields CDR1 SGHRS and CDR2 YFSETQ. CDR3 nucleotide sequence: TGCGCCAGCAGCTCTCTGCGGGGGGGGAAAGAGACCCAGTACTTC. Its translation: CASSSLRGGKETQYF. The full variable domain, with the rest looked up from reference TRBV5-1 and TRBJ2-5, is KAGVTQTPRYLIKTRGQQVTLSCSPISGHRSVSWYQQTPGQGLQFLFEYFSETQRNKGNFPGRFSGRQFSNSRSEMNVSTLELGDSALYLCASSSLRGGKETQYFGPGTRLLVL.

CDR3 in amino acids: CASSQGGPSSLETQYF. Written as DNA, the CDR3 is TGCGCCAGCAGCCAAGGAGGTCCTTCTTCCCTAGAGACCCAGTACTTC. The chain is built from TRBV4-1 and TRBJ2-5; D ambiguous. Trimming removed 1 base from V and 4 bases from J, with 16 bases in between. There are 16 residues in the CDR3. CDR1 is MGHRA, CDR2 YSYEKL, per germline.

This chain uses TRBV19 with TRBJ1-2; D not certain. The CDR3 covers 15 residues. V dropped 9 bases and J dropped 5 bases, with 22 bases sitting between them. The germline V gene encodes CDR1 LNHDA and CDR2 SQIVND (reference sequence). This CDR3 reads CASQTHSKASYGYTF. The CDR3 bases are TGTGCCAGCCAGACCCACAGTAAAGCTTCTTATGGCTACACCTTC. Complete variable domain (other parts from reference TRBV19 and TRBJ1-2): DGGITQSPKYLFRKEGQNVTLSCEQNLNHDAMYWYRQDPGQGLRLIYYSQIVNDFQKGDIAEGYSVSREKKESFPLTVTSAQKNPTAFYLCASQTHSKASYGYTFGSGTRLTVV.

CDR3 nucleotide sequence: TGTGCCAGCAGGCTGGGACAGGGGGCCGGAGAGCAGTACTTC. It yields the protein CASRLGQGAGEQYF. V is TRBV6-6 and J is TRBJ2-7, with 12 bases aligning to TRBD1. Trimming removed 6 bases from V and 7 bases from J; junction bases left unmatched: 7. Germline V gives CDR1 MNHNY, CDR2 SVGAGI (reference sequence). This CDR3 has 14 residues.

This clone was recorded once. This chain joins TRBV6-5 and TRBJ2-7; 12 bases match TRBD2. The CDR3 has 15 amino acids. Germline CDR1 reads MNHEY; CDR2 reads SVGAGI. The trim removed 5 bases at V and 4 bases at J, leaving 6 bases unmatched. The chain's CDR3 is CASSTRTSGVYEQYF. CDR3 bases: TGTGCCAGCAGTACCCGGACTAGCGGGGTTTACGAGCAGTACTTC.

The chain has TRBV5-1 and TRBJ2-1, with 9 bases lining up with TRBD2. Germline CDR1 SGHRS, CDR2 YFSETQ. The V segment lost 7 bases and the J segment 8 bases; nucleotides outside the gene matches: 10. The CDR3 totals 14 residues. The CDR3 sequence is CASGLGGGAYEQFF. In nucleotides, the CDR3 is TGCGCCAGCGGTCTTGGCGGGGGGGCCTATGAGCAGTTCTTC.

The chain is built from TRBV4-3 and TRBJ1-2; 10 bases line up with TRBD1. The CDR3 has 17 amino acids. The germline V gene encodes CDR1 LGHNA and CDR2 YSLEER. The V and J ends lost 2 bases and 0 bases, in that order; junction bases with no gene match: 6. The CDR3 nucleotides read TGCGCCAGCAGCCAAAACGTGGGACAGGGGACTAACTATGGCTACACCTTC. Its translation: CASSQNVGQGTNYGYTF.

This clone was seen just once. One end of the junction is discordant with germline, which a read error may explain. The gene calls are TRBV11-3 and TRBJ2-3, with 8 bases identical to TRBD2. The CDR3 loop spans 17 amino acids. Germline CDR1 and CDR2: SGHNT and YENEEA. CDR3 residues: CASSLAGGGFWTDTQYF. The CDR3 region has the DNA TGTGCCAGCAGTTTAGCCGGGGGGGGCTTTTGGACAGATACGCAGTATTTT.